These 2 T cell receptor beta chains were sequenced from one sample in a study of T cells in Graves' hyperthyroidism and ophthalmopathy. Using RNA transcripts as the source, TCR beta CDR3 regions were amplified. TCR CDR3 underwent first-round RT-PCR with the HTBI primer set. Using its own MiXCR run on the multiplex PCR reads, TCRdb lists one record per CDR3 protein. This sample has under 450,000 distinct CDR3 sequences, with around 14% found just once. The sample comprised blood. The source of these receptors is a woman aged 18-29 years with Graves' hyperthyroidism.

In its sample, this clonotype was seen a few times. This chain links TRBV7-3 with TRBJ2-2, with 10 bases aligning to TRBD2. V lost 5 bases to trimming and J lost 4 bases; unmatched junction nucleotides: 7. The CDR3 is 16 residues long. Germline CDR1 and CDR2: SGHTA and FQGTGA. The CDR3 DNA sequence: TGTGCCAGCAGCCTCAGCGGGGGGGCCGGCACCGGGGAGCTGTTTTTT. This sequence encodes CASSLSGGAGTGELFF.

This clonotype showed up many times. The rearrangement joins TRBV5-6 to TRBJ2-2; the D gene is possibly TRBD2 (5 bases). The CDR3 has 12 amino acids. In germline, CDR1 is SGHDT, CDR2 YYEEEE. V lost 1 base and J 7 bases, leaving 5 bases between the germline ends. The CDR3 here is CASSLTSGELFF. The CDR3 nucleotides are TGTGCCAGCAGCTTGACTAGCGGGGAGCTGTTTTTT.